This T cell receptor beta chain was recorded in a study of technical replicates of blood from several donors. CDR3 length: 16 amino acids. V was pared by 2 bases and J by 0 bases, with 11 bases between. The germline V gene encodes CDR1 MNHNS and CDR2 SASEGT. Data came from immunoSEQ multiplex PCR; TCRdb stores just in-frame clones and leaves some out. The sample includes fewer than 100,000 clones, approximately 97% of them seen just once. V usage is TRBV6-1 and J usage is TRBJ2-1; unclear D gene. Sequenced: T cells isolated from PBMCs. This clonotype was sampled from a human donor in good health. The CDR3 coding sequence is TGTGCCAGCAGTGAATTAGCATTATCCTCCTACAATGAGCAGTTCTTC. Encoded protein: CASSELALSSYNEQFF.